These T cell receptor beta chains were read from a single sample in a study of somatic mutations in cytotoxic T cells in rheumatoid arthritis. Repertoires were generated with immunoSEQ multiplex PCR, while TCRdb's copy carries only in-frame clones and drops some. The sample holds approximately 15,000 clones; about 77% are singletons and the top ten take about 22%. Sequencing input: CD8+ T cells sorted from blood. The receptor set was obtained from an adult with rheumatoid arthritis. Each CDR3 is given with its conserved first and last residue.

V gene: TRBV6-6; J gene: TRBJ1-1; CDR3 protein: CASSYGQKEAFF
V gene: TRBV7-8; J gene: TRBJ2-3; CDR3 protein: CASSPWASGATDTQYF
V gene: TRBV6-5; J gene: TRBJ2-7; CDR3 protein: CASSYSGDFGDEQYF
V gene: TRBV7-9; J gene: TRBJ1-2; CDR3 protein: CASAGQGDSYGYTF
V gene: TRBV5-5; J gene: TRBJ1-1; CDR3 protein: CASSLEGGSEAFF
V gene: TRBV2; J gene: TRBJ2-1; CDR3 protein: CASSEAGGPYNEQFF
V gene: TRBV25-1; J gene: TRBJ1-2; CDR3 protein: CASSDVPLDGYTF
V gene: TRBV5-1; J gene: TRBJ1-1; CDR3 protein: CASSLFVNTEAFF
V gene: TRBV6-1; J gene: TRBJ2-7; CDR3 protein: CASSARGLYEQYF
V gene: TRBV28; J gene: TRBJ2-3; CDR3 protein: CASSQRAETDTQYF
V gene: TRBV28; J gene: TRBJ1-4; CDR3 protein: CASSLTDSKLFF
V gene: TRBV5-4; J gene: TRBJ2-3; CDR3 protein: CASSSTGTDTQYF
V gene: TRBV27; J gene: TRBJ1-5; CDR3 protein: CASSFAGNQPQHF
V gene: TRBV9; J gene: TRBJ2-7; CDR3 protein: CASSVGEGIYEQYF
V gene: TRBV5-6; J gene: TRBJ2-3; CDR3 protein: CASSPGSGSLTQYF
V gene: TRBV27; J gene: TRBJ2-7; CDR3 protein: CASSPGTSGYEQYF
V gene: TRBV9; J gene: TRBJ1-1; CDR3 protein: CASSVESGALNTEAFF
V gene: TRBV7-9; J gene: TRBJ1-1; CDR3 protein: CASSLAWGNTEAFF
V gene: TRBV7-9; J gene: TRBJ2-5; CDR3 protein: CASSSPAETQYF
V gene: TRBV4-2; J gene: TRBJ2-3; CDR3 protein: CASSQEGGGEGSDTQYF
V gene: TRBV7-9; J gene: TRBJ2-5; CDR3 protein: CASSLERDRETQYF
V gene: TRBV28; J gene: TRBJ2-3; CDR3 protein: CASRDISGRTDTQYF